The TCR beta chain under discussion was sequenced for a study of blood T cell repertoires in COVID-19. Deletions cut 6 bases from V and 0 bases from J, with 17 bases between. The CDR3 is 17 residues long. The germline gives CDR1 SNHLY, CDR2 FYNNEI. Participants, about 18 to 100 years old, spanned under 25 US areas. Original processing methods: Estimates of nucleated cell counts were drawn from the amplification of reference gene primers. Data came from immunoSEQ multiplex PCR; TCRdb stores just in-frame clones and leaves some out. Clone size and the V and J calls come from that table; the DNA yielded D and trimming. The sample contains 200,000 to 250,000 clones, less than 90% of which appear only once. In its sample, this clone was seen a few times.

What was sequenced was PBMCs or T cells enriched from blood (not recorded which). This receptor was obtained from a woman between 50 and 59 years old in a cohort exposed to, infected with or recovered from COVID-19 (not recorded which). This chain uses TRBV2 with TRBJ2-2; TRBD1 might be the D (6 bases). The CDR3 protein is CASSYSYGGSNTGELFF. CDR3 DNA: TGTGCCAGCAGCTACTCGTATGGGGGCTCGAACACCGGGGAGCTGTTTTTT.